Below are 24 T cell receptor beta chains sequenced from a single sample in a study of circulating and synovial CD4+ cells in juvenile arthritis. TCRdb's table, derived via immunoSEQ multiplex PCR, lists solely in-frame clones and lacks some. The repertoire includes tens of thousands of clones, approximately 92% of them detected once, and around 2.8% sits in the top ten. Sequenced material: CD4+ T cells from blood. These TCRs come from a human donor with juvenile idiopathic arthritis.

The rearrangement uses TRBV6-4 and TRBJ1-6; D is unclear. The length of the CDR3 is 14 residues. CDR1 is MRHNA and CDR2 is SNTAGT in the germline V gene. The V end lost 3 bases, the J end lost 10 bases, and 13 bases lay between the germline ends. The CDR3 reads CASSEVPSKSPLHF. The CDR3 bases are TGTGCCAGCAGTGAGGTGCCGAGTAAATCACCCCTCCACTTT.

This sequence joins TRBV27 and TRBJ1-4; D is ambiguous. The CDR3 length is 15 residues. With 0 bases removed from V and 7 bases from J, the gap between germline ends came to 12 bases. CDR1 and CDR2 (germline): MNHEY, SMNVEV (reference sequence). The DNA of the CDR3 is TGTGCCAGCAGTTTATCTGCAGGAATAGGTGAAAAACTGTTTTTT. This encodes CASSLSAGIGEKLFF.

The J gene is TRBJ1-5, the V gene TRBV30; D unresolved. Germline-derived CDR1 and CDR2 are GTSNPN and SVGIG (reference sequence). The CDR3 contains 12 residues. The germline V and J ends were trimmed by 2 bases and 6 bases, with 8 bases remaining between them. DNA of the CDR3: TGTGCCTGGAGTAATGCCGGTCAGCCCCAGCATTTT. Its protein product is CAWSNAGQPQHF.

This sequence joins TRBV25-1 and TRBJ1-2; no clear D. Trimming removed 2 bases at V and 7 bases at J, with 8 bases between. The germline V gene has CDR1 MGHDK and CDR2 SYGVNS. This CDR3 is 12 amino acids long. The CDR3 sequence is CASSEVGPGYTF. Here the CDR3 DNA reads TGTGCCAGCAGTGAAGTTGGCCCTGGCTACACCTTC.

V is TRBV28 and J is TRBJ2-1, with a possible D match to TRBD2 (6 bases). The CDR3 runs 16 residues. In germline, CDR1 is MDHEN, CDR2 SYDVKM. V lost 3 bases to trimming and J lost 5 bases, with 17 bases between them. The CDR3 region is CASSFPLSGLNNEQFF. CDR3 bases: TGTGCCAGCAGTTTTCCCCTTAGCGGCTTAAACAATGAGCAGTTCTTC. Using reference TRBV28 and TRBJ2-1 for the parts outside the CDR3, the full variable domain is DVKVTQSSRYLVKRTGEKVFLECVQDMDHENMFWYRQDPGLGLRLIYFSYDVKMKEKGDIPEGYSVSREKKERFSLILESASTNQTSMYLCASSFPLSGLNNEQFFGPGTRLTVL.

V and J are TRBV5-4 and TRBJ2-1; D perhaps matches TRBD1 (6 bases). Trimming removed 2 bases at V and 10 bases at J, with 19 bases between. The CDR3 is 15 residues long. The germline CDR1 and CDR2 sequences are SGHNT and YYREEE (reference sequence). This CDR3 is CASSLDYRVSDEQFF. The CDR3 coding sequence is TGTGCCAGCAGCTTAGATTACAGGGTATCAGACGAGCAGTTCTTC.

This clone has just one count. This chain connects TRBV25-1 to TRBJ2-7, with 7 bases aligning to TRBD1. The CDR3 is 13 amino acids. Germline trimming cut 6 bases from V and 0 bases from J; bases unmatched to any gene: 2. Looked up from germline, CDR1 is MGHDK and CDR2 is SYGVNS. CDR3 sequence (DNA): TGTGCCAGCAGGGACAGGTACTCCTACGAGCAGTACTTC. It is translated as CASRDRYSYEQYF.

V is TRBV7-3 and J is TRBJ2-7, with a possible D match to TRBD2 (5 bases). The CDR3 is 15 residues long. Germline CDR1 is SGHTA and CDR2 is FQGTGA. V lost 2 bases and J lost 3, with 14 bases in between. The CDR3 DNA sequence: TGTGCCAGCAGCTTATCTGGACCCAGCGGCTACGAGCAGTACTTC. Translated, it gives CASSLSGPSGYEQYF.

This clone has just a few counts. This chain uses TRBV11-1 with TRBJ2-7; the match to TRBD1 covers 8 bases. V shed 5 bases and J 3 bases; nucleotides not matched to a gene: 9. The germline gives CDR1 SGHAT, CDR2 FQDESV (reference sequence). This CDR3 contains 15 residues. CDR3 region: CASSTFDRGHYEQYF. The CDR3 region has the DNA TGTGCCAGCAGCACCTTTGACAGGGGACACTACGAGCAGTACTTC.

This clone was observed a single time. The J gene is TRBJ2-7, the V gene TRBV5-5, with D uncertain. Trimming cost V 0 bases and J 1 base, with 5 bases left between them. Germline lookup yields CDR1 SGHKS and CDR2 YYEKEE (reference sequence). This CDR3 contains 13 residues. CDR3: CASSLGHSYEQYF. In DNA form, the CDR3 reads TGTGCCAGCAGCTTGGGACATTCCTACGAGCAGTACTTC.

This chain links TRBV6-5 with TRBJ1-1; D is uncertain. V lost 6 bases to trimming and J lost 1 base, with 15 bases between them. The CDR3 totals 15 residues. Germline CDR1 is MNHEY and CDR2 is SVGAGI. CDR3 loop: CASSPEVSPNTEAFF. Here the CDR3 DNA reads TGTGCCAGCAGCCCGGAGGTTTCACCGAACACTGAAGCTTTCTTT.

The chain couples TRBV30 to TRBJ2-7, with D perhaps TRBD1 (5 bases). This CDR3 contains 11 residues. The V end was cut by 1 base, the J end by 4 bases, with 5 bases between. Germline V lookup: CDR1 GTSNPN, CDR2 SVGIG (reference sequence). CDR3 region: CAWSGQYEQYF. The CDR3 region has the DNA TGTGCCTGGAGTGGACAGTACGAGCAGTACTTC.

This chain joins TRBV28 and TRBJ1-1, with no clear D. V dropped 2 bases and J dropped 5 bases, with 3 bases sitting between them. The CDR3 is made up of 11 amino acids. In germline, CDR1 is MDHEN, CDR2 SYDVKM. The DNA of the CDR3 is TGTGCCAGCAGTTTACGGACTGAAGCTTTCTTT. It codes for CASSLRTEAFF.

The chain couples TRBV25-1 to TRBJ2-3, with 10 bases that match TRBD2. CDR1 is MGHDK and CDR2 is SYGVNS in the germline V gene. Germline trimming cut 7 bases from V and 5 bases from J; bases unmatched to any gene: 0. This CDR3 has 12 residues. This CDR3 is CASIAGGDTQYF. Written as DNA, the CDR3 is TGTGCCAGCATAGCGGGAGGAGATACGCAGTATTTT.

V gene TRBV20-1 combines with J gene TRBJ1-2, with a weak D call TRBD1 (6 bases). Trimming took off 7 bases at V and 4 bases at J, with 10 bases between the two ends. CDR1 is DFQATT and CDR2 is SNEGSKA in the germline V gene (reference sequence). The CDR3 sequence is 11 residues long. The CDR3 protein is CSEGDTYGYTF. CDR3 nucleotide sequence: TGCAGTGAGGGGGACACCTATGGCTACACCTTC.

The genes are TRBV6-4 and TRBJ2-7; 14 bases map to TRBD2. The germline CDR1 and CDR2 sequences are MRHNA and SNTAGT. Unmatched junction bases numbered 2, after V lost 7 bases and J lost 3 bases. The CDR3 has 14 amino acids. The CDR3 reads CASKGLAGVYEQYF. The CDR3 coding sequence is TGTGCCAGCAAGGGACTAGCGGGAGTCTACGAGCAGTACTTC.

The chain combines TRBV28 with TRBJ2-5; 9 positions agree with TRBD2. The CDR3 spans 19 residues. The germline V gene encodes CDR1 MDHEN and CDR2 SYDVKM. Trimming cost V 5 bases and J 2 bases; bases outside gene matches: 18. The CDR3 region is CASSVPGLAIFLSQETQYF. The CDR3, as DNA: TGTGCCAGCAGTGTCCCGGGACTAGCAATTTTCCTTTCACAAGAGACCCAGTACTTC. The full variable domain, its missing parts supplied by reference TRBV28 and TRBJ2-5, is DVKVTQSSRYLVKRTGEKVFLECVQDMDHENMFWYRQDPGLGLRLIYFSYDVKMKEKGDIPEGYSVSREKKERFSLILESASTNQTSMYLCASSVPGLAIFLSQETQYFGPGTRLLVL.

J is TRBJ2-3 and V is TRBV13, with a tentative D call TRBD2 (5 bases). Trimming left V 1 base short and J 5 bases short, with 10 bases between. Looked up from germline, CDR1 is PRHDT and CDR2 is FYEKMQ (reference sequence). The CDR3 runs 14 residues. CDR3 nucleotides: TGTGCCAGCAGCTTAGTCCTTGCGGGAGATACGCAGTATTTT. Protein product: CASSLVLAGDTQYF.

The chain recombines TRBV6-1 with TRBJ1-5; D gene ambiguous. The CDR3 loop spans 14 amino acids. Germline V gives CDR1 MNHNS, CDR2 SASEGT. The germline V and J ends were trimmed by 3 bases and 1 base, with 7 bases remaining between them. The CDR3 DNA sequence: TGTGCCAGCAGTGAGATCGGGAGCAATCAGCCCCAGCATTTT. Translating it yields CASSEIGSNQPQHF.

The chain carries TRBV23-1 and TRBJ2-7; 12 bases map to TRBD2. TRBV23-1 is labeled an ORF, and its function is uncertain. This CDR3 is built from 17 residues. Trimming took 3 bases from V and 0 from J; bases not matched to a gene: 6. This CDR3 reads CASSQTSGSVSSYEQYF. The CDR3 DNA sequence: TGCGCCAGCAGTCAGACTAGCGGGAGTGTCTCCTCCTACGAGCAGTACTTC.

The chain joins TRBV7-2 to TRBJ1-2, with TRBD1 identical over 7 bases. Germline V gene data show CDR1 as SGHTA and CDR2 as FQGNSA. CDR3 length equals 14 residues. Trimming at V came to 5 bases and at J to 6 bases, leaving 9 bases not matched to a gene. CDR3 sequence: CASSAWTGRNGYTF. The CDR3 nucleotides are TGTGCCAGCAGCGCCTGGACAGGTCGGAATGGCTACACCTTC.

The CDR3: CASSPRTGSYSNQPQHF. CDR3 nucleotide sequence: TGTGCCAGCAGTCCCAGGACAGGGTCGTATAGCAATCAGCCCCAGCATTTT. The V and J genes are TRBV27 and TRBJ1-5; TRBD1 matches at 8 bases. V trimming: 5 bases; J trimming: 0 bases; junction bases outside the gene matches: 9. CDR3 length equals 17 residues. CDR1 MNHEY and CDR2 SMNVEV come from the germline V gene (reference sequence).

The chain uses TRBV11-2 and TRBJ2-7; D not certain. The CDR3 covers 14 residues. The V and J ends lost 2 bases and 3 bases respectively, with 11 bases between them. Germline-derived CDR1 and CDR2 are SGHAT and FQNNGV. The CDR3 nucleotides are TGTGCCAGCAGCTTACGTCCCCAGGACTACGAGCAGTACTTC. It is translated as CASSLRPQDYEQYF. The variable domain in full, completed from reference TRBV11-2 and TRBJ2-7, reads EAGVAQSPRYKIIEKRQSVAFWCNPISGHATLYWYQQILGQGPKLLIQFQNNGVVDDSQLPKDRFSAERLKGVDSTLKIQPAKLEDSAVYLCASSLRPQDYEQYFGPGTRLTVT.

The chain is built from TRBV28 and TRBJ1-2, with 8 bases that match TRBD1. V lost 8 bases and J lost 5; bases outside the gene matches: 7. CDR1 is MDHEN, CDR2 SYDVKM, per germline. The CDR3 consists of 13 residues. The CDR3 bases are TGTGCCAGCCTTTTGACAGGGGCTTATGGCTACACCTTC. It translates to CASLLTGAYGYTF.